This is a list of T cell receptor beta chains from one sample in a study of blood T cell repertoires in COVID-19. Data came from immunoSEQ multiplex PCR; TCRdb stores just in-frame clones and leaves some out. The repertoire holds roughly 290,000 clones, roughly 85% seen once, with about 4.1% in the top ten. Sequenced input: PBMCs or T cells enriched from blood (not recorded which). These receptor sequences come from a woman aged 30 to 39 who had recovered from COVID-19. Both conserved end residues are part of each CDR3. Fields, in order: clone size, D gene, V gene, J gene, CDR3 protein, CDR3 DNA. The D gene is left open where the match is weak. Clone size, where shown, is once, few, many, or a class for clones that have expanded.

.	.	TRBV12-3/TRBV12-4	TRBJ2-1	CASRNNPNEQFF	TGTGCCAGCAGAAACAACCCCAATGAGCAGTTCTTC
.	.	TRBV27	TRBJ1-6	CASGLNSPLHF	TGTGCCAGCGGACTCAATTCACCCCTCCACTTT
.	TRBD1	TRBV6-5	TRBJ2-7	CASRRQGGSYEQYF	TGTGCCAGCCGACGACAGGGGGGCTCCTACGAGCAGTACTTC
.	.	TRBV5-6	TRBJ2-7	CASSLYRGHEQYF	TGTGCCAGCAGCTTGTATCGGGGTCACGAGCAGTACTTC
.	.	TRBV15	TRBJ1-2	CATSSSRANYGYTF	TGTGCCACCAGCAGTTCGAGGGCTAACTATGGCTACACCTTC
.	.	TRBV7-9	TRBJ1-2	CASTPGGQDGYTF	TGTGCCAGCACCCCGGGAGGGCAGGATGGCTACACCTTC
.	TRBD1	TRBV11-2	TRBJ1-2	CASSSTGTYGYTF	TGTGCCAGCAGCTCGACAGGGACCTATGGCTACACCTTC
.	TRBD1	TRBV5-4	TRBJ2-4	CASSLDQGQVSQYF	TGTGCCAGCAGCTTGGATCAGGGACAGGTTTCTCAGTACTTC
.	.	TRBV4-1	TRBJ1-5	CASSHGYDQPQHF	TGCGCCAGCAGCCACGGTTACGATCAGCCCCAGCATTTT
once	.	TRBV18	TRBJ2-7	CASSPQAGEQYF	TGTGCCAGCTCACCACAGGCGGGCGAGCAGTACTTC